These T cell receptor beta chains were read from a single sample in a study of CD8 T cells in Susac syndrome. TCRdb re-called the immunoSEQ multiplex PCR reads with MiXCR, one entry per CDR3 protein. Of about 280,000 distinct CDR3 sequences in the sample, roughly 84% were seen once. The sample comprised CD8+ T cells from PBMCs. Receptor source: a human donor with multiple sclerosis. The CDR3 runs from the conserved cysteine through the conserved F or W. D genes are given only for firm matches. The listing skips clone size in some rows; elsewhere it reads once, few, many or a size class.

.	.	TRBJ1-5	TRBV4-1	CASRVTLRSHQPQHF	TGCGCCAGCAGGGTCACGCTCAGGTCCCATCAGCCCCAGCATTTT
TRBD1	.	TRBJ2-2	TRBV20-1	CSASRRDRGGELFF	TGCAGTGCCTCGCGCCGGGACAGGGGTGGGGAGCTGTTTTTT
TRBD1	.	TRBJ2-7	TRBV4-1	CASSQVPGQGAYEQYF	TGCGCCAGCAGCCAAGTACCGGGACAGGGGGCTTACGAGCAGTACTTC
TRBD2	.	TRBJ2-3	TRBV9	CASSPGGAGGTDTQYF	TGTGCCAGCAGCCCCGGGGGAGCGGGAGGGACAGATACGCAGTATTTT
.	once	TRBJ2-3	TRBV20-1	CSARDSLTSTDTQYF	TGCAGTGCTAGAGATTCATTGACAAGCACAGATACGCAGTATTTT
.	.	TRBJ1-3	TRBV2	CASSSRDTNVAENTIYF	TGTGCCAGCAGTTCCCGGGACACCAATGTCGCGGAAAACACCATATATTTT
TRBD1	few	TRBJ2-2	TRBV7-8	CASSLRTGGNTGELFF	TGTGCCAGCAGCCTACGGACAGGGGGGAACACCGGGGAGCTGTTTTTT
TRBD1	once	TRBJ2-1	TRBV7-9	CASRVGVRDRHNEQFF	TGTGCCAGCAGGGTTGGGGTCCGGGACAGGCACAATGAGCAGTTCTTC
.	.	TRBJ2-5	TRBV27	CATSSGGQGQIRVAQYF	TGTGCCACCAGTTCAGGAGGGCAGGGCCAAATTCGGGTGGCCCAGTACTTC
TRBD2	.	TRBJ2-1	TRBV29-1	CSVVIAGEEGNEQFF	TGCAGCGTTGTGATAGCGGGAGAGGAAGGCAATGAGCAGTTCTTC
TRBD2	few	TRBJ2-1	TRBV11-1	CASSWEGSYNEQFF	TGTGCCAGCAGCTGGGAGGGATCCTACAATGAGCAGTTCTTC
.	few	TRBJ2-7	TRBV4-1	CASSRIAGSTYEQYF	TGCGCCAGCAGCCGAATCGCCGGGTCCACCTACGAGCAGTACTTC
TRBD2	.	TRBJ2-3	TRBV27	CASSFLTSGRDTQYF	TGTGCCAGCAGTTTTTTGACTAGCGGGAGAGATACGCAGTATTTT
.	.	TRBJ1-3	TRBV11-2	CASSFGHLSSGNTIYF	TGTGCCAGCAGCTTCGGACACCTGAGCTCTGGAAACACCATATATTTT
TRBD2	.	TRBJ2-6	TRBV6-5	CASSYAGLAGGGANVLTF	TGTGCCAGCAGTTACGCGGGACTAGCGGGAGGTGGGGCCAACGTCCTGACTTTC
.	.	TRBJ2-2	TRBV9	CASEGMVGELFF	TGTGCCAGCGAAGGGATGGTCGGGGAGCTGTTTTTT
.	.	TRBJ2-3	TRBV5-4	CASSPRRGRGTDTQYF	TGTGCCAGCAGCCCCCGGCGGGGACGTGGCACAGATACGCAGTATTTT
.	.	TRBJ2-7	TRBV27	CASSFFGGVYEQYF	TGTGCCAGCAGTTTCTTTGGGGGCGTCTACGAGCAGTACTTC
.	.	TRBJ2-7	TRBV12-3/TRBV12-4	CASSLTKPYEQYF	TGTGCCAGCAGTTTAACCAAACCCTACGAGCAGTACTTC
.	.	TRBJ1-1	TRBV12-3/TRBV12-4	CASSPGLTVEAFF	TGTGCCAGCAGCCCCGGCTTAACGGTTGAAGCTTTCTTT
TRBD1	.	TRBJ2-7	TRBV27	CASSFRGQESYEQYF	TGTGCCAGCAGTTTTCGGGGACAGGAGTCCTACGAGCAGTACTTC
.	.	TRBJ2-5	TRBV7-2	CASSLGLTETQYF	TGTGCCAGCAGCTTAGGCCTCACAGAGACCCAGTACTTC
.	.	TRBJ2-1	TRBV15	CATSNVEGIPNEQFF	TGTGCCACCAGCAATGTAGAGGGAATCCCCAATGAGCAGTTCTTC
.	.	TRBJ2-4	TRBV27	CASSLGRRDIQYF	TGTGCCAGCAGTTTGGGACGGAGGGACATTCAGTACTTC
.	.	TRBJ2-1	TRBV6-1	CASSESLGNEQFF	TGTGCCAGCAGTGAAAGTCTCGGGAATGAGCAGTTCTTC
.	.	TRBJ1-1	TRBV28	CASTPTVNTEAFF	TGTGCCAGCACCCCGACAGTAAACACTGAAGCTTTCTTT
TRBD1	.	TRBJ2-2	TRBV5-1	CASSPSFDRAGELFF	TGCGCCAGCAGCCCCTCCTTCGACAGGGCCGGGGAGCTGTTTTTT
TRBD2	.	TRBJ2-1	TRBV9	CASSSSSGTGEQFF	TGTGCCAGCAGCTCCAGCAGCGGGACGGGGGAGCAGTTCTTC
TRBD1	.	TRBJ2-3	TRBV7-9	CASSLVGTGTDTQYF	TGTGCCAGCAGCTTAGTGGGGACAGGCACAGATACGCAGTATTTT
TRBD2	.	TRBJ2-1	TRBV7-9	CASSLALAGLDEQFF	TGTGCCAGCAGCTTAGCCCTAGCGGGATTAGATGAGCAGTTCTTC
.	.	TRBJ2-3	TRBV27	CASSLYLASTDTQYF	TGTGCCAGCAGTTTATATCTCGCTAGCACAGATACGCAGTATTTT
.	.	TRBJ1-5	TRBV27	CASSPGLRFDQPQHF	TGTGCCAGCAGCCCCGGACTGAGGTTCGATCAGCCCCAGCATTTT
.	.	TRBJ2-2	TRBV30	CAWSQGLGPYTGELFF	TGTGCCTGGAGCCAGGGACTGGGACCGTACACCGGGGAGCTGTTTTTT
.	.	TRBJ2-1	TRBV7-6	CASSSIAVPNNEQFF	TGTGCCAGCAGTTCGATCGCCGTTCCAAACAATGAGCAGTTCTTC
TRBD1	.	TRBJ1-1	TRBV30	CAWMWTGGRTEAFF	TGTGCCTGGATGTGGACAGGGGGTCGAACCGAAGCTTTCTTT
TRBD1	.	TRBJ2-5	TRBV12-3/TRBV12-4	CASRLRDGTGTQYF	TGTGCCAGCAGGCTCCGGGACGGGACAGGGACCCAGTACTTC
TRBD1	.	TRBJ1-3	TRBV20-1	CSAREWRQGHPGNTIYF	TGCAGTGCTAGAGAATGGAGACAGGGTCACCCTGGAAACACCATATATTTT
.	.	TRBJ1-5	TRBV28	CASSILADDTDTQHF	TGTGCCAGCAGTATACTAGCGGACGACACAGATACGCAGCATTTT
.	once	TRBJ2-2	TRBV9	CASSVLVADHTGELFF	TGTGCCAGCAGCGTACTAGTAGCGGACCACACCGGGGAGCTGTTTTTT
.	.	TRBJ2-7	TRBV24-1	CATSEGYEQYF	TGTGCCACCAGTGAGGGCTACGAGCAGTACTTC
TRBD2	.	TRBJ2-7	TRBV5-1	CASSLLPGTSRREQYF	TGCGCCAGCAGCTTGTTACCGGGGACTAGCCGCCGCGAGCAGTACTTC
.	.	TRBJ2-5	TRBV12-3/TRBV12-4	CASSYRDGETQYF	TGTGCCAGCAGTTATCGGGACGGGGAGACCCAGTACTTC
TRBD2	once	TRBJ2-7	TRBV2	CASIPRGGDRPYEQYF	TGTGCCAGCATCCCCCGGGGGGGAGACAGACCCTACGAGCAGTACTTC
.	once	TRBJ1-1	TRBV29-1	CSVDEGRGRTEAFF	TGCAGCGTTGATGAAGGCAGGGGAAGAACTGAAGCTTTCTTT
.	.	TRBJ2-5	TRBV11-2	CASSLRVVETQYF	TGTGCCAGCAGCTTAAGGGTAGTAGAGACCCAGTACTTC
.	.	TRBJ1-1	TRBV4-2	CASSQDPRTEIMNTEAFF	TGTGCCAGCAGCCAAGATCCCAGGACAGAGATCATGAACACTGAAGCTTTCTTT
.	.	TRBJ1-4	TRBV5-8	CASSFSGVSLNEKLFF	TGTGCCAGCAGCTTTTCTGGGGTTTCCCTTAATGAAAAACTGTTTTTT
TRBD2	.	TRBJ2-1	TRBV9	CASSVAGREQFF	TGTGCCAGCAGCGTAGCCGGGAGGGAGCAGTTCTTC
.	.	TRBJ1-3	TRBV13	CASSLVAGASGNTIYF	TGTGCCAGCAGCTTAGTTGCGGGCGCCTCTGGAAACACCATATATTTT
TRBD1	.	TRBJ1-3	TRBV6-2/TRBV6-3	CASRYRIRDSNTGGNTIYF	TGTGCCAGCAGATACCGTATTCGGGACAGCAATACAGGGGGAAACACCATATATTTT
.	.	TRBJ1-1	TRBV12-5	CASVDRWGTEAFF	TGTGCTAGCGTGGATCGATGGGGGACTGAAGCTTTCTTT
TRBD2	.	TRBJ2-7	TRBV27	CASSYSTGLLSYEQYF	TGTGCCAGCAGCTATAGCACGGGACTACTCTCCTACGAGCAGTACTTC
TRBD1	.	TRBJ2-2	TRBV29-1	CSALGDSFGSTGELFF	TGCAGCGCCCTTGGGGACAGCTTTGGGTCCACCGGGGAGCTGTTTTTT
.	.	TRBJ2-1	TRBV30	CAWSTILAQFF	TGTGCCTGGAGTACCATCTTAGCGCAGTTCTTC
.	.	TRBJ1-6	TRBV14	CASSQTNGGGSPLHF	TGTGCCAGCAGCCAAACCAACGGTGGGGGTTCACCCCTCCACTTT
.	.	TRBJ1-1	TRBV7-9	CASSSRSTLNTEAFF	TGTGCCAGCAGCTCTAGGTCAACTTTGAACACTGAAGCTTTCTTT
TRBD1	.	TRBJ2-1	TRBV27	CASSLSTGTGAYNEQFF	TGTGCCAGCAGTTTATCGACCGGGACAGGGGCTTACAATGAGCAGTTCTTC
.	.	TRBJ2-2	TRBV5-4	CASSLEGVELFF	TGTGCCAGCAGCTTGGAGGGCGTGGAGCTGTTTTTT
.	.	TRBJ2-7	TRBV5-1	CASSYGTDLRYEQYF	TGCGCCAGCAGCTATGGGACCGATTTACGCTACGAGCAGTACTTC
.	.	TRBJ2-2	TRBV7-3	CASSLTAGLTGELFF	TGTGCCAGCAGCTTAACTGCAGGACTCACCGGGGAGCTGTTTTTT